Reported below is one T cell receptor (beta chain). Antigen: not known. Among the donors, all were healthy bone marrow donors. The CDR3 contains 18 residues. Germline CDR1 reads MNHEY; CDR2 reads SMNVEV (reference sequence). After removal of 5 bases from V and 0 bases from J, the junction contained 13 bases not matched to a gene. 13 Jbeta primers and 60 Vbeta primers were used for the PCR. The assay was immunoSEQ multiplex PCR, and TCRdb's table has in-frame clones only and misses some. This table holds approximately 110,000 clones, more than 70% found once. This record belongs to a study of cytomegalovirus exposure and HLA in healthy donors. Findings and limits, study-wide: Analyses of presence and absence presupposed an approximately uniform sequencing depth across donors. Across HLA loci, a later analysis found differing TCR association rates, with DRB1 most and HLA-C fewest. Segments of the TCR beta V type were, in most cases, productive about 90% or about 30% of the time in an earlier analysis.

Material for sequencing was PBMCs. The chain uses TRBV27 and TRBJ1-1; TRBD1 aligns across 9 bases. This receptor was identified in a man aged 45-60 years in good health and CMV-seronegative. The CDR3 DNA follows: TGTGCCAGCAGTAATAAAGGGTGGGACAGGGTCGTGAACACTGAAGCTTTCTTT. Its translation is CASSNKGWDRVVNTEAFF.